These 17 T cell receptor beta chains originate from one sample sequenced in a study of shared clonotypes between healthy human individuals. The table came from immunoSEQ multiplex PCR; TCRdb's copy has only in-frame clones and leaves some out. The data contain roughly 650,000 clones, around 97% of them singletons. The material sequenced was naive CD4+ T cells sorted from blood. Subset in this sample: CD45RA+ positively selected. The origin of the receptors is a woman younger than 45 in good health.

V and J are TRBV6-6 and TRBJ2-2; D is ambiguous. CDR1 and CDR2 (germline): MNHNY, SVGAGI (reference sequence). CDR3 length: 14 amino acids. V was shortened by 2 bases and J by 0 bases, with 4 bases between the two germline ends. The CDR3 coding sequence is TGTGCCAGCAGTTACCGCCCGAACACCGGGGAGCTGTTTTTT. This encodes CASSYRPNTGELFF.

The V and J genes are TRBV5-5 and TRBJ2-7; 13 bases agree with TRBD2. In germline, CDR1 is SGHKS, CDR2 YYEKEE (reference sequence). The CDR3 is 17 amino acids. Trimming at V came to 5 bases and at J to 4 bases, leaving 12 bases not matched to a gene. The CDR3 here is CASRVKIGLAGEYEQYF. The CDR3 DNA is TGTGCCAGCAGGGTGAAGATAGGACTAGCGGGAGAATACGAGCAGTACTTC.

The chain joins TRBV7-8 to TRBJ2-7, with 8 bases aligning to TRBD1. The CDR3 sequence is 18 residues long. The germline CDR1 and CDR2 sequences are SGHVS and FQNEAQ. The V segment lost 5 bases and the J segment 0 bases; nucleotides outside the gene matches: 15. The CDR3 DNA reads as TGTGCCAGCAGCCCCCGGGACAGGTCCATCTTGAACTCCTACGAGCAGTACTTC. This translates into CASSPRDRSILNSYEQYF. Together with reference TRBV7-8 and TRBJ2-7, the CDR3 gives the full variable domain: GAGVSQSPRYKVAKRGQDVALRCDPISGHVSLFWYQQALGQGPEFLTYFQNEAQLDKSGLPSDRFFAERPEGSVSTLKIQRTQQEDSAVYLCASSPRDRSILNSYEQYFGPGTRLTVT.

V gene TRBV28 combines with J gene TRBJ1-1, with TRBD1 as a possible D gene (5 bases). The CDR3 sequence is 12 residues long. Trimming left V 6 bases short and J 13 bases short, with 18 bases between. Germline loops: CDR1 MDHEN, CDR2 SYDVKM. CDR3 loop: CASRPGATNGFF. The CDR3 nucleotides are TGTGCCAGCAGACCCGGGGCCACGAATGGTTTCTTT.

The chain combines TRBV5-1 with TRBJ2-1, with 10 bases aligning to TRBD2. Trimming at V came to 4 bases and at J to 5 bases, leaving 6 bases not matched to a gene. Germline V CDR1 and CDR2: SGHRS, YFSETQ. The CDR3 contains 15 residues. CDR3 sequence reads: CASSKLAGADNEQFF. For the CDR3, the DNA is TGCGCCAGCAGCAAGCTAGCGGGGGCAGACAATGAGCAGTTCTTC.

The genes are TRBV27 and TRBJ2-1; maybe TRBD1 (6 bases). Trimming removed 6 bases at V and 0 bases at J, with 9 bases between. CDR1 and CDR2 from the germline V gene are MNHEY and SMNVEV (reference sequence). The CDR3 length is 14 residues. The CDR3 loop is CASRQGSSYNEQFF. The CDR3 DNA reads TGTGCCAGCAGGCAGGGGTCCTCCTACAATGAGCAGTTCTTC.

The rearrangement links TRBV19 to TRBJ2-5, with a possible D match to TRBD1 (6 bases). CDR1 is LNHDA and CDR2 is SQIVND in the germline V gene (reference sequence). CDR3 length equals 12 residues. Between the trimmed V and J ends, which lost 9 bases and 0 bases, there was a span of 8 bases. The CDR3 sequence: CASRGYQETQYF. Written as DNA, the CDR3 is TGTGCCAGCAGGGGTTACCAAGAGACCCAGTACTTC.

The CDR3 reads CAISTGGVNEQFF. DNA for the CDR3: TGTGCCATTTCGACAGGGGGTGTGAATGAGCAGTTCTTC. The gene calls are TRBV10-3 and TRBJ2-1, with 9 bases matching TRBD1. Germline V gene sequence: CDR1 ENHRY, CDR2 SYGVKD. The CDR3 is 13 residues long. V lost 9 bases, J lost 7 bases, and 7 bases stayed unmatched.

J is TRBJ2-7 and V is TRBV7-9; 7 bases map to TRBD1. The V gene end was trimmed by 1 base and the J gene end by 0 bases; junction bases not matched to a gene: 3. The germline V gene encodes CDR1 SEHNR and CDR2 FQNEAQ (reference sequence). This CDR3 contains 15 residues. CDR3 sequence (DNA): TGTGCCAGCAGCTTAGGGGACAGACTCTCCTACGAGCAGTACTTC. This sequence encodes CASSLGDRLSYEQYF.

The gene calls are TRBV27 and TRBJ2-6; 9 bases map to TRBD1. The CDR3 runs to 19 residues. CDR1 is MNHEY and CDR2 is SMNVEV in the germline V gene (reference sequence). With V trimmed by 6 bases and J by 0 bases, 12 bases remained unmatched. The CDR3 bases are TGTGCCAGCAGGCTTCGCGGACAGGGGCTGTTCTCTGGGGCCAACGTCCTGACTTTC. Its protein product is CASRLRGQGLFSGANVLTF.

The chain has TRBV28 and TRBJ2-2; no firm D call. This CDR3 contains 14 residues. In germline, CDR1 is MDHEN, CDR2 SYDVKM. The germline V and J ends were trimmed by 4 bases and 1 base, with 7 bases remaining between them. The CDR3 sequence: CASSSTLNTGELFF. Written as DNA, the CDR3 is TGTGCCAGCAGTTCAACCCTGAACACCGGGGAGCTGTTTTTT.

This chain connects TRBV6-6 to TRBJ1-5; unclear D gene. Looked up from germline, CDR1 is MNHNY and CDR2 is SVGAGI (reference sequence). V lost 5 bases to trimming and J lost 0 bases, with 11 bases between them. The CDR3 consists of 15 residues. The CDR3 nucleotides read TGTGCCAGCAGTACGGGTCAGTATAGCAATCAGCCCCAGCATTTT. This sequence encodes CASSTGQYSNQPQHF.

The V gene is TRBV6-1, the J gene TRBJ2-1, with D possibly being TRBD2 (6 bases). The V gene's germline CDR1 is MNHNS and CDR2 SASEGT. This CDR3 comprises 15 residues. The germline V and J ends were trimmed by 8 bases and 5 bases, with 19 bases remaining between them. The chain's CDR3 is CASGLAGAGNNEQFF. The CDR3 DNA follows: TGTGCCAGCGGGCTAGCTGGAGCGGGCAACAATGAGCAGTTCTTC.

The chain has TRBV7-9 and TRBJ2-1; possible D gene TRBD2, 5 bases. This CDR3 is built from 13 residues. Looked up from germline, CDR1 is SEHNR and CDR2 is FQNEAQ (reference sequence). V dropped 5 bases and J dropped 10 bases, with 15 bases sitting between them. The CDR3 protein is CASSLDWSGEQFF. In nucleotides, the CDR3 is TGTGCCAGCAGCCTGGACTGGTCGGGGGAGCAGTTCTTC.

Concerning this clone itself: One end of the junction is discordant with germline, which a read error may explain. The chain links TRBV6-8 to TRBJ2-7, with D tentatively TRBD2 (6 bases). Germline CDR1 MNHGY, CDR2 SAAAGT. The CDR3 loop spans 20 amino acids. As DNA, the CDR3 is TGTGCCAGCAGTAACTCAACCGGGTCGCAGAGACGGGAGCTCTCCTACGAGCAGTACTTC. The encoded protein is CASSNSTGSQRRELSYEQYF.

This sequence joins TRBV7-8 and TRBJ2-1, with a possible D match to TRBD2 (6 bases). Germline V gives CDR1 SGHVS, CDR2 FQNEAQ. With 5 bases removed from V and 4 bases from J, the gap between germline ends came to 15 bases. The CDR3 contains 15 residues. This CDR3 is CASSVRDLRYNEQFF. In DNA form, the CDR3 reads TGTGCCAGCAGCGTCCGGGACTTGCGATACAATGAGCAGTTCTTC.

The chain joins TRBV9 to TRBJ1-5; D is unclear. From germline, CDR1 is SGDLS and CDR2 YYNGEE. The CDR3 contains 15 residues. V was trimmed by 0 bases and J by 7 bases, leaving 14 bases between them. The CDR3 sequence is CASSVEGRLHQPQHF. Here the CDR3 DNA reads TGTGCCAGCAGCGTAGAAGGGAGGCTCCACCAGCCCCAGCATTTT.